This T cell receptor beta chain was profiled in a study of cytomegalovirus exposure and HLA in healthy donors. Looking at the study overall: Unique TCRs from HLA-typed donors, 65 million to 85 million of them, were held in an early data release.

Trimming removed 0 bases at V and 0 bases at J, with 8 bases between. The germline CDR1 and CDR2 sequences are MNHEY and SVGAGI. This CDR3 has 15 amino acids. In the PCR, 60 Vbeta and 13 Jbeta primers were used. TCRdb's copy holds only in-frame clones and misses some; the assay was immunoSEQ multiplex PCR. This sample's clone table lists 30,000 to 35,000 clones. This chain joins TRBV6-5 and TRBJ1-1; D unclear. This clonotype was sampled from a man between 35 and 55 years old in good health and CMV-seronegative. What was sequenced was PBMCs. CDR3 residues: CASSYSRRLNTEAFF. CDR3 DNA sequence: TGTGCCAGCAGTTACTCGCGGCGGTTGAACACTGAAGCTTTCTTT.